Presented here are 2 T cell receptor beta chains from one specimen sequenced in a study of CD8+ T cells in alopecia areata. Following extraction, RNA underwent reverse transcription to cDNA, which served as the sequencing template. Method: immunoSEQ multiplex PCR; TCRdb's copy keeps in-frame clones and lacks some. The top ten clones hold around 1.8% of a sample with some 180,000 clones, over 55% of them seen once. This specimen consisted of CD4+ T cells sorted from blood, obtained at week 0. Receptors were obtained from a human donor with alopecia areata.

V gene TRBV30 combines with J gene TRBJ2-3; 8 bases are shared with TRBD2. J was trimmed by 1 base and V by 0 bases; bases with no gene match: 3. Germline CDR1 reads GTSNPN; CDR2 reads SVGIG (reference sequence). CDR3 length: 15 residues. The CDR3 DNA reads as TGTGCCTGGAGTGTAGGAGCGGGGGGCACAGATACGCAGTATTTT. It yields the protein CAWSVGAGGTDTQYF. The full variable domain, its missing parts supplied by reference TRBV30 and TRBJ2-3, is SQTIHQWPATLVQPVGSPLSLECTVEGTSNPNLYWYRQAAGRGLQLLFYSVGIGQISSEVPQNLSASRPQDRQFILSSKKLLLSDSGFYLCAWSVGAGGTDTQYFGPGTRLTVL.

This clone was detected only a few times. The chain uses TRBV25-1 and TRBJ2-1; TRBD1 agrees at 7 bases. CDR1 is MGHDK, CDR2 SYGVNS, per germline. This CDR3 contains 13 residues. V was clipped by 2 bases and J by 8 bases; unmatched bases: 3. CDR3: CASSEPGQYEQFF. The CDR3 nucleotides are TGTGCCAGCAGTGAACCGGGACAGTATGAGCAGTTCTTC.